This TCR beta chain was sequenced for a study of T cells after yellow fever vaccination. This CDR3 has 17 residues. The junction had 12 bases not matched to a gene; V was cut back by 7 bases and J by 1 base. One entry per CDR3 protein, called by TCRdb with MiXCR from the 5' RACE reads. The sample consists of hundreds of thousands of distinct CDR3 sequences, more than 9% of them appearing once. Only a few counts were recorded for this clonotype. Sample: PBMCs, taken on the day of the first yellow fever vaccination. This clonotype was obtained from a man aged 18 to 29 who received the YFV17D yellow fever vaccine. J is TRBJ2-2 and V is TRBV12-3 or TRBV12-4; 7 bases are a match to TRBD2. CDR3 sequence reads: CASKLLSTSRNTGELFF. The CDR3 DNA reads as TGTGCCAGCAAACTCCTGTCGACTAGCCGGAACACCGGGGAGCTGTTTTTT.